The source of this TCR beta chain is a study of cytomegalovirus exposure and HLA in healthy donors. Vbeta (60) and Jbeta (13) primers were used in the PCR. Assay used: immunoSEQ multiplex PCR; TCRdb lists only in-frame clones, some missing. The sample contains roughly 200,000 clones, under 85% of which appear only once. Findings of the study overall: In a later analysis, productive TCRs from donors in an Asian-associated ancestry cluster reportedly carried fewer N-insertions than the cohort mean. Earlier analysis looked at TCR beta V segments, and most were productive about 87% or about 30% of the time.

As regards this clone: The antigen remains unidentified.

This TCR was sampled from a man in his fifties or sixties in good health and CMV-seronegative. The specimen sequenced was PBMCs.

Written as DNA, the CDR3 is TGTGCCAGCAGCCCATCGTCTACGCAGCGGGGTCGCACAGATACGCAGTATTTT. This sequence encodes CASSPSSTQRGRTDTQYF. The chain joins TRBV9 to TRBJ2-3, with 7 nucleotides matching TRBD2. There are 18 residues in the CDR3. Trimming removed 4 bases from V and 1 base from J; junction bases left unmatched: 15. In germline, CDR1 is SGDLS, CDR2 YYNGEE.